The next 6 T cell receptor beta chains were all read from a single sample in a study of blood T cells in healthy people across ages. The second PCR ran about 6 to 11 cycles with a sample-barcoded 5' primer and J-beta primers. TCRdb passed the 5' RACE reads through MiXCR, listing each CDR3 protein once. The table shows over 1,300,000 distinct CDR3 sequences, with approximately 59% occurring only once. What was sequenced was blood. These receptors all come from a man younger than 30 in good health.

This rearrangement joins TRBV7-9 to TRBJ1-3; no definite D call. Germline V gene data show CDR1 as SEHNR and CDR2 as FQNEAQ (reference sequence). With 6 bases removed from V and 0 bases from J, the gap between germline ends came to 9 bases. This CDR3 has 14 residues. This CDR3 is CASRPQVSGNTIYF. The DNA of the CDR3 is TGTGCCAGCAGACCTCAAGTCTCTGGAAACACCATATATTTT.

This clonotype appeared a few times. The chain recombines TRBV4-1 with TRBJ2-7, with TRBD1 matching 7 bases. The V segment lost 2 bases and the J segment 2 bases; nucleotides outside the gene matches: 9. The CDR3 spans 16 residues. Germline loops: CDR1 MGHRA, CDR2 YSYEKL. The CDR3 coding sequence is TGCGCCAGCAGCCAAACCACAACAGGGGCCACCTACGAGCAGTACTTC. This sequence encodes CASSQTTTGATYEQYF.

The chain links TRBV4-1 to TRBJ2-1; D uncertain. CDR3 size: 15 residues. The germline gives CDR1 MGHRA, CDR2 YSYEKL. The V end was cut by 6 bases, the J end by 0 bases, with 12 bases between. The CDR3 sequence: CASRLVESSYNEQFF. DNA of the CDR3: TGCGCCAGCAGATTAGTGGAGAGCTCCTACAATGAGCAGTTCTTC.

Only one count was recorded for this clonotype. V is TRBV6-5 and J is TRBJ2-5, with 8 bases that match TRBD2. The CDR3 is 16 residues long. Germline loops: CDR1 MNHEY, CDR2 SVGAGI. With 0 bases clipped from V and 5 bases from J, the junction kept 8 bases outside the gene matches. The CDR3 DNA reads as TGTGCCAGCAGTTACTCCTCGGGGGGGCCTCTGGAGACCCAGTACTTC. This translates into CASSYSSGGPLETQYF.

This clonotype appeared once. The chain couples TRBV9 to TRBJ2-7, with TRBD2 as a possible D gene (6 bases). The J call may be in error: the DNA end matches TRBJ2-5 better. Per the germline V gene, CDR1 is SGDLS and CDR2 is YYNGEE. This CDR3 is 13 amino acids long. CDR3 in DNA: TGTGCCAGCAGCGCCCCAGGGAGGGAGACCCAGTACTTC. This codes for CASSAPGRETQYF.

The rearrangement uses TRBV7-8 and TRBJ2-7; possible D gene TRBD1, 5 bases. The germline CDR1 and CDR2 sequences are SGHVS and FQNEAQ. Trimming stripped 8 bases from V and 5 bases from J, with 16 bases between. The CDR3 spans 13 residues. The CDR3 DNA reads as TGTGCCAGCCAATTCACCCAGGGCAACGAGCAGTACTTC. Amino acid sequence: CASQFTQGNEQYF.